One sample yielded the 15 T cell receptor beta chains listed below, sequenced in a study of T cell responses to AZD1222 COVID-19 vaccine (dated by TCRdb to the early 2020s). Library creation used the immunoSEQ multiplex PCR assay. What TCRdb holds here is the immuneACCESS table cut down to in-frame rearrangements. Part of the clones is not present; checked against another copy, under half of the missing clones reflect an unresolved V gene, and the others are unexplained. The sample yields roughly 96,000 clones; 85% to 90% were counted once. The top ten hold 26% of the sample. This sample's time point label indicates: baseline before first vaccination. The sequencing used peripheral blood, collected on day 0 of AZD1222 vaccination. The receptor set was obtained from an adult in good health.

The rearrangement uses TRBV7-9 and TRBJ1-1; 7 bases are shared with TRBD1. V was clipped by 4 bases and J by 2 bases; unmatched bases: 10. This CDR3 contains 16 residues. Germline lookup yields CDR1 SEHNR and CDR2 FQNEAQ (reference sequence). The CDR3 spells CASSYHRGTANTEAFF. In DNA, the CDR3 is TGTGCCAGCAGCTACCATCGCGGGACAGCAAACACTGAAGCTTTCTTT.

The J gene is TRBJ1-6, the V gene TRBV28; tentative D call: TRBD1 (6 bases). This CDR3 is built from 14 residues. Germline lookup yields CDR1 MDHEN and CDR2 SYDVKM. Trimming removed 3 bases from V and 9 bases from J, with 12 bases in between. In nucleotides, the CDR3 is TGTGCCAGCAGTTTCGGGGGACAAGCTTCACCCCTCCACTTT. Amino acid sequence: CASSFGGQASPLHF.

This clone was seen a handful of times. J is TRBJ1-4 and V is TRBV5-8; possible D gene TRBD1, 6 bases. The germline gives CDR1 SGHTS, CDR2 YDEGEE. V lost 4 bases to trimming and J lost 8 bases, with 18 bases between them. The CDR3 covers 15 residues. The CDR3, as DNA: TGTGCCAGCAGCCCCCGGGGGGCAAGATTCGAAAAACTGTTTTTT. Its translation: CASSPRGARFEKLFF. Based on the CDR3 plus reference TRBV5-8 and TRBJ1-4, the full variable domain is EAGVTQSPTHLIKTRGQQATLRCSPISGHTSVYWYQQALGLGLQFLLWYDEGEERNRGNFPPRFSGRQFPNYSSELNVNALELEDSALYLCASSPRGARFEKLFFGSGTQLSVL.

This clone was counted a single time. V is TRBV30 and J is TRBJ1-1; D is perhaps TRBD1 (5 bases). CDR3 length equals 13 residues. CDR1 is GTSNPN, CDR2 SVGIG, per germline (reference sequence). V was shortened by 0 bases and J by 1 base, with 6 bases between the two germline ends. CDR3 amino acids: CAWSVQENTEAFF. The CDR3 bases are TGTGCCTGGAGTGTACAGGAGAACACTGAAGCTTTCTTT.

V is TRBV7-2 and J is TRBJ2-5; TRBD2 is a possible D gene (6 bases). This CDR3 is built from 15 residues. Germline assignment: CDR1 SGHTA and CDR2 FQGNSA. The V end lost 1 base, the J end lost 1 base, and 10 bases lay between the germline ends. In DNA form, the CDR3 reads TGTGCCAGCAGCTTAGTCGGGGGAGTCCAAGAGACCCAGTACTTC. Its protein product is CASSLVGGVQETQYF.

The chain links TRBV18 to TRBJ1-1, with D possibly being TRBD1 (5 bases). Trimming took 5 bases from V and 7 from J, leaving 20 bases between them. Germline CDR1 and CDR2: KGHSH and LQKENI. CDR3 length: 15 residues. CDR3 bases: TGTGCCAGCTCATCTATCCAGGGAGGGGACGGTGAAGCTTTCTTT. The encoded protein is CASSSIQGGDGEAFF.

This chain uses TRBV28 with TRBJ2-3; D unclear. The germline V and J ends were trimmed by 5 bases and 3 bases, with 18 bases remaining between them. Per germline, CDR1 MDHEN and CDR2 SYDVKM. CDR3 length: 16 residues. The CDR3 DNA reads as TGTGCCAGCAGTCCCCACGGCCCTGCGGCGACAGATACGCAGTATTTT. As protein: CASSPHGPAATDTQYF.

This rearrangement joins TRBV7-9 to TRBJ2-7; the match to TRBD1 covers 8 bases. Germline V gene lookup returns CDR1 SEHNR and CDR2 FQNEAQ (reference sequence). This CDR3 is built from 16 residues. The ends lost 1 base at V and 0 bases at J; junction bases unmatched: 5. CDR3: CASSLVATGASYEQYF. CDR3 in DNA: TGTGCCAGCAGCTTAGTGGCGACAGGGGCCTCCTACGAGCAGTACTTC.

The V call is TRBV7-2, the J call TRBJ2-7, with unresolved D. CDR1 is SGHTA, CDR2 FQGNSA, per germline. Trimming took off 4 bases at V and 0 bases at J, with 10 bases between the two ends. The CDR3 runs to 14 residues. The CDR3 protein is CASSSTWVSYEQYF. In DNA form, the CDR3 reads TGTGCCAGCAGCTCCACCTGGGTCTCCTACGAGCAGTACTTC. Full variable domain (missing parts from reference TRBV7-2 and TRBJ2-7): GAGVSQSPSNKVTEKGKDVELRCDPISGHTALYWYRQSLGQGLEFLIYFQGNSAPDKSGLPSDRFSAERTGGSVSTLTIQRTQQEDSAVYLCASSSTWVSYEQYFGPGTRLTVT.

The V gene is TRBV5-6, the J gene TRBJ2-3, with no clear D. The V gene lost 1 base and the J gene lost 3 bases, with 6 bases spanning the gap. This CDR3 is 13 amino acids long. The germline CDR1 and CDR2 sequences are SGHDT and YYEEEE. The CDR3 DNA reads as TGTGCCAGCAGCTTGATACGTACAGATACGCAGTATTTT. Protein product: CASSLIRTDTQYF.

The chain has TRBV7-2 and TRBJ2-5; tentative D call: TRBD2 (6 bases). Per germline, CDR1 SGHTA and CDR2 FQGNSA. Trimming pared 10 bases from V and 1 base from J, leaving 13 bases between. The CDR3 covers 13 residues. Here the CDR3 DNA reads TGTGCCACCGGGGGTGGACCCCAAGAGACCCAGTACTTC. Its translation is CATGGGPQETQYF. Full variable domain (rest looked up from reference TRBV7-2 and TRBJ2-5): GAGVSQSPSNKVTEKGKDVELRCDPISGHTALYWYRQSLGQGLEFLIYFQGNSAPDKSGLPSDRFSAERTGGSVSTLTIQRTQQEDSAVYLCATGGGPQETQYFGPGTRLLVL.

Only one count was recorded for this clone. The CDR3 reads CASSPHAVGTEAFF. The CDR3 DNA follows: TGTGCCAGCAGCCCCCATGCGGTTGGAACTGAAGCTTTCTTT. This chain uses TRBV7-3 with TRBJ1-1; D gene uncertain. There are 14 residues in the CDR3. V dropped 5 bases and J dropped 5 bases, with 15 bases sitting between them. CDR1 is SGHTA, CDR2 FQGTGA, per germline.

The chain has TRBV4-3 and TRBJ2-3; 8 nucleotides agree with TRBD2. V shed 0 bases and J 6 bases; nucleotides not matched to a gene: 8. CDR1 and CDR2 from the germline V gene are LGHNA and YSLEER. This CDR3 is 16 amino acids long. The CDR3 DNA reads as TGCGCCAGCAGCCAAGATTCGCGGGGGGAAGGGGATACGCAGTATTTT. Protein sequence: CASSQDSRGEGDTQYF.

This clone showed up just once. The junction and the germline gene differ at one end; a read error may be behind it. This rearrangement joins TRBV7-7 to TRBJ2-7; 8 nucleotides align to TRBD2. Per the germline V gene, CDR1 is SSHAT and CDR2 is FNYEAQ (reference sequence). This CDR3 contains 14 residues. This chain's CDR3 is CASSPGLGTYEQYF. CDR3 DNA: TGTGCTAGCAGCCCGGGACTAGGGACCTACGAGCAGTACTTC.

The genes are TRBV5-1 and TRBJ2-7; 8 bases are shared with TRBD2. The CDR3 runs 15 residues. V gave up 0 bases and J gave up 5 bases; unmatched junction bases: 7. Germline CDR1 is SGHRS and CDR2 is YFSETQ. CDR3 sequence: CASSLGGAGVNEQYF. The CDR3 bases are TGCGCCAGCAGCTTGGGGGGAGCGGGAGTGAACGAGCAGTACTTC. The full variable domain, its missing parts supplied by reference TRBV5-1 and TRBJ2-7, is KAGVTQTPRYLIKTRGQQVTLSCSPISGHRSVSWYQQTPGQGLQFLFEYFSETQRNKGNFPGRFSGRQFSNSRSEMNVSTLELGDSALYLCASSLGGAGVNEQYFGPGTRLTVT.